The entry below gives a single TCR beta chain sequence along with its context. The antigen this receptor binds is unknown. No much larger clonotype is one base removed from it; base qualities were not supplied. This sample is drawn from a study of cytomegalovirus exposure and HLA in healthy donors (dated by TCRdb to 2016 to 2017). About the full investigation: According to a later analysis, one platform produced both the roughly 120 validation repertoires and the 666 repertoires of the first cohort. In addition to the first cohort of roughly 700 subjects, a separate validation cohort of 120 different subjects was used. To predict cytomegalovirus infection status, the study combined high-throughput TCR immunosequencing, statistical association of individual TCRs with disease status, and machine learning. The study aimed to test whether signatures of past pathogen exposure could be identified by cataloging public T cell receptors.

On the study overall, not on this receptor specifically: In vitro tests confirmed that a few of the cytomegalovirus-associated TCR beta chains recognize cytomegalovirus antigens. The study listed 150 to 200 TCR beta chains as associated with cytomegalovirus. The validation cohort had no HLA typing available for a later analysis, so co-occurrence within that cohort was assessed over all 120 or so repertoires. The classifier was reported to diagnose cytomegalovirus status with high specificity and sensitivity in both the original cohort and the validation cohort. The authors suggested that the approach could potentially be generalized to other disease states and immunological phenotypes. A later analysis found that TCRs clustered in the first cohort also tended to co-occur in the 95 to 150 validation repertoires, with 94% of cluster scores above 0. While some public TCRs were present in many individuals, most TCR sequences turned up only very rarely across donors.

The library relied on the immunoSEQ multiplex PCR assay. Under the source paper's analysis protocol: To diagnose cytomegalovirus status from the catalog of TCR beta chain sequences, a statistical classification framework was built. The immuneACCESS repertoire file appears here via TCRdb, limited to in-frame rearrangements. These files lack a portion of the clones; in checked studies, under half of the deficit traces to unresolved V genes, and the cause of the others is not known. That table gives V, J and clone size, and the DNA gave D and trimming. This sample has about 330,000 clones in its table, and roughly 88% of those were observed once. Under 0.85% of the sample is held by the ten biggest clonotypes. The donors belonged to the validation cohort of approximately 130 subjects, which was separate from the roughly 670-subject first cohort. The CDR3 has 16 amino acids, counting the end cysteine and phenylalanine. Only CDR3 DNA is held: 48 bases, read in frame from base 1. CDR1 is given as SEHNR and CDR2 as FQNEAQ, both from the germline V gene (reference sequence). For this chain, trimming is 5 bases at the V end and 2 bases at the J end, and the number of junction bases without a gene match is 6.

The source material was PBMCs. Recombination connected TRBV7-9 to TRBJ2-7; TRBD2 lines up with 13 middle nucleotides. This clonotype was obtained from a woman between 18 and 29 years old in good health and CMV-seronegative. Here the CDR3 is given as CASSTRGLAGTYEQYF. The nucleotide sequence is TGTGCCAGCAGCACAAGGGGACTAGCGGGGACCTACGAGCAGTACTTC.